The clone carrying this TCR beta chain has only a few counts. A J-beta primer mix and a sample-barcoded 5' primer were used in a second PCR of about 7 to 12 cycles. TCRdb reanalysed the 5' RACE reads using MiXCR and keeps one entry per CDR3 protein. The table shows 900,000 to 950,000 distinct CDR3 sequences, with about 28% occurring only once. The CDR3 has 14 residues. Germline V gene lookup returns CDR1 SGHRS and CDR2 YFSETQ. J lost 6 bases, V lost 4 bases, and 7 bases had no gene match. This record comes from a study of blood T cells in healthy people across ages. In terms of origin and age, donors were healthy Caucasian individuals from Russia aged roughly 6 to 100. Isolation recovered at least 6 million PBMCs from every sample. These data also formed part of another study, on T cells of mothers and their children.

The J gene is TRBJ2-3, the V gene TRBV5-1, with 8 bases lining up with TRBD2. The clonotype was recovered from a woman aged 40 to 49 in good health. The sequencing input was blood. CDR3 region: CASSEGTSGDTQYF. In DNA form, the CDR3 reads TGCGCCAGCAGCGAAGGGACTAGTGGGGATACGCAGTATTTT. The whole variable domain, filled in from reference TRBV5-1 and TRBJ2-3, reads KAGVTQTPRYLIKTRGQQVTLSCSPISGHRSVSWYQQTPGQGLQFLFEYFSETQRNKGNFPGRFSGRQFSNSRSEMNVSTLELGDSALYLCASSEGTSGDTQYFGPGTRLTVL.